Listed below are T cell receptor beta chains from one sample, sequenced in a study of post-analysis software for immune sequencing data. MiXCR, run by TCRdb on the PCR reads, gives a single entry per CDR3 protein. The sample shows approximately 770,000 distinct CDR3 sequences, roughly 46% of them seen only once. The sequenced material came from blood. Receptors originate from a girl aged 10-17 years with multiple sclerosis. Both conserved end residues are part of each CDR3. The D gene is left open where the match is weak. Clone size appears in some rows only: once, few, many, or a class for an expanded clone.

j_gene: TRBJ2-7
v_gene: TRBV7-9
d_gene: TRBD2
abundance: .
CDR3nt: TGTGCCAGCAGCTCTGGGACTAGCGGGGGAGTGGGCGAGCAGTACTTC
CDR3aa: CASSSGTSGGVGEQYF

j_gene: TRBJ2-7
v_gene: TRBV28
d_gene: .
abundance: few
CDR3nt: TGTGCCAGCAGTTTGACTTTTTACGAGCAGTACTTC
CDR3aa: CASSLTFYEQYF

j_gene: TRBJ2-7
v_gene: TRBV27
d_gene: .
abundance: .
CDR3nt: TGTGCCAGCAGTTTAGCCGGGCCACGCCCATCTGCCTACGAGCAGTACTTC
CDR3aa: CASSLAGPRPSAYEQYF

j_gene: TRBJ2-5
v_gene: TRBV5-4
d_gene: TRBD2
abundance: .
CDR3nt: TGTGCCAGCAGCTTGTGGACTAGCGGACAAGAGACCCAGTACTTC
CDR3aa: CASSLWTSGQETQYF

j_gene: TRBJ2-6
v_gene: TRBV20-1
d_gene: .
abundance: few
CDR3nt: TGCAGTGCTCCTTTTAGGGCCAACGTCCTGACTTTC
CDR3aa: CSAPFRANVLTF

j_gene: TRBJ2-3
v_gene: TRBV12-3/TRBV12-4
d_gene: .
abundance: .
CDR3nt: TGTGCCAGCACTCCGAACCCGGGGAATACGCAGTATTTT
CDR3aa: CASTPNPGNTQYF

j_gene: TRBJ2-2
v_gene: TRBV27
d_gene: .
abundance: .
CDR3nt: TGTGCCAGCAGTTTTGGCGGGACGAACACCGGGGAGCTGTTTTTT
CDR3aa: CASSFGGTNTGELFF

j_gene: TRBJ2-7
v_gene: TRBV5-1
d_gene: .
abundance: few
CDR3nt: TGCGCCAGCAGCTCCGGACTTTCCCTCTCCTACGAGCAGTACTTC
CDR3aa: CASSSGLSLSYEQYF

j_gene: TRBJ1-1
v_gene: TRBV15
d_gene: .
abundance: .
CDR3nt: TGTGCCACCAGCAGGAGAGGACAGAACACTGAAGCTTTCTTT
CDR3aa: CATSRRGQNTEAFF

j_gene: TRBJ1-1
v_gene: TRBV20-1
d_gene: .
abundance: few
CDR3nt: TGCAGTGCTAGAGGTTTTGCTGAAGCTTTCTTT
CDR3aa: CSARGFAEAFF

j_gene: TRBJ2-7
v_gene: TRBV29-1
d_gene: .
abundance: .
CDR3nt: TGCAGCGTTTCCCCCAGGGGAACCTACGAGCAGTACTTC
CDR3aa: CSVSPRGTYEQYF

j_gene: TRBJ2-1
v_gene: TRBV5-1
d_gene: .
abundance: .
CDR3nt: TGCGCCAGCAGCACGTACCGGGTCCAGGGCGGCAATGAGCAGTTCTTC
CDR3aa: CASSTYRVQGGNEQFF

j_gene: TRBJ2-1
v_gene: TRBV7-6
d_gene: TRBD1
abundance: .
CDR3nt: TGCGCCAGCAGCCCGACAGGGCGCAATGAGCAGTTCTTC
CDR3aa: CASSPTGRNEQFF

j_gene: TRBJ2-7
v_gene: TRBV6-5
d_gene: .
abundance: many
CDR3nt: TGTGCCAGCAGTTCCGGGGCGGGTTCTGGCGAGCAGTACTTC
CDR3aa: CASSSGAGSGEQYF

j_gene: TRBJ2-7
v_gene: TRBV19
d_gene: .
abundance: few
CDR3nt: TGTGCCAGTAGTACTAGAACTGGCGAGCAGTACTTC
CDR3aa: CASSTRTGEQYF

j_gene: TRBJ2-7
v_gene: TRBV20-1
d_gene: .
abundance: .
CDR3nt: TGCAGTGCTAGAGTAGGAGGGGATAGGTACGAGCAGTACTTC
CDR3aa: CSARVGGDRYEQYF

j_gene: TRBJ2-5
v_gene: TRBV5-1
d_gene: .
abundance: .
CDR3nt: TGCGCCAGCAGGGTCGAAGAGACCCAGTACTTC
CDR3aa: CASRVEETQYF

j_gene: TRBJ2-3
v_gene: TRBV24-1
d_gene: .
abundance: few
CDR3nt: TGTGCCACCAGTGACCCCGACGGTTCTAGCACAGATACGCAGTATTTT
CDR3aa: CATSDPDGSSTDTQYF

j_gene: TRBJ2-3
v_gene: TRBV29-1
d_gene: .
abundance: .
CDR3nt: TGCAGCGTTGACCTCCTGACTAGCACAGATACGCAGTATTTT
CDR3aa: CSVDLLTSTDTQYF

j_gene: TRBJ1-2
v_gene: TRBV29-1
d_gene: .
abundance: .
CDR3nt: TGCAGCGTTGACTCTCCGGCAACCATCCATGGCTACACCTTC
CDR3aa: CSVDSPATIHGYTF

j_gene: TRBJ2-5
v_gene: TRBV10-3
d_gene: .
abundance: few
CDR3nt: TGTGCCATCAGTGACAGGGCCCAAGAGACCCAGTACTTC
CDR3aa: CAISDRAQETQYF

j_gene: TRBJ2-1
v_gene: TRBV15
d_gene: TRBD2
abundance: .
CDR3nt: TGTGCCACCAGCAGGCCGGGGACTAAGGACAATGAGCAGTTCTTC
CDR3aa: CATSRPGTKDNEQFF

j_gene: TRBJ2-5
v_gene: TRBV20-1
d_gene: TRBD2
abundance: .
CDR3nt: TGCAGTGCTAGAGATCCTGCGGGAGAGGAAGAGACCCGGTACTTC
CDR3aa: CSARDPAGEEETRYF

j_gene: TRBJ2-7
v_gene: TRBV5-1
d_gene: .
abundance: .
CDR3nt: TGCGCCAGCAGCCCCGGGACCACCAAGGAGTACTTC
CDR3aa: CASSPGTTKEYF